The clone carrying this T cell receptor beta chain was detected only a few times. This specimen belongs to a study of blood T cells in healthy people across ages. The wider study: Through template switching, about one barcoded beta molecule was captured per two T cells, as measured in model experiments.

Every donor gave approximately 10 milliliters of peripheral blood. Germline values: CDR1 SNHLY, CDR2 FYNNEI. Trimming removed 0 bases at V and 0 bases at J, with 11 bases between. The CDR3 contains 17 residues. The authors ran a second PCR of about 6 to 11 cycles using a sample-barcoded 5' primer and a J-beta primer mix. Every cDNA molecule carried a tag from a template-switch adaptor bearing 12 random nucleotides. Per-sample output comprised a minimum of 2.5 million paired-end reads containing CDR3. Each CDR3 protein gets one entry after TCRdb re-called the 5' RACE reads with MiXCR. The sample consists of 800,000 to 1,300,000 distinct CDR3 sequences, approximately 25% of them appearing once. The sample was also linked to a second study, of T cells of mothers and their children.

The chain joins TRBV2 to TRBJ2-2; TRBD1 is a possible D gene (5 bases). This receptor was taken from a girl aged 2-10 years in good health. Sequencing was done on a sample of blood. CDR3 in DNA: TGTGCCAGCAGTGAAGCGCTGGGCAGGGCGAACACCGGGGAGCTGTTTTTT. This encodes CASSEALGRANTGELFF. The full variable domain, completed using reference TRBV2 and TRBJ2-2, is EPEVTQTPSHQVTQMGQEVILRCVPISNHLYFYWYRQILGQKVEFLVSFYNNEISEKSEIFDDQFSVERPDGSNFTLKIRSTKLEDSAMYFCASSEALGRANTGELFFGEGSRLTVL.